Listed here are 32 T cell receptor beta chains from one sample, sequenced in a study of T cell changes during pregnancy in multiple sclerosis. TCRdb's table, derived via immunoSEQ multiplex PCR, lists solely in-frame clones and lacks some. The sample carries about 67,000 clones, roughly nine tenths recorded once. The sample was peripheral blood, taken in the first trimester of pregnancy. The receptors were gathered from a female donor with multiple sclerosis, enrolled in a pregnancy study.

V gene TRBV6-4 combines with J gene TRBJ1-6; 8 bases are shared with TRBD1. The ends lost 3 bases at V and 10 bases at J; junction bases unmatched: 2. Germline V lookup: CDR1 MRHNA, CDR2 SNTAGT. The CDR3 totals 13 residues. The CDR3 nucleotides are TGTGCCAGCAGTGAGGACAGGGACTCACCCCTCCACTTT. It is translated as CASSEDRDSPLHF.

The chain combines TRBV5-1 with TRBJ1-2; 8 positions match TRBD1. CDR3 length: 15 residues. V shed 0 bases, J shed 0 bases, and the junction held 1 base outside the gene matches. CDR1 is SGHRS, CDR2 YFSETQ, per germline. CDR3 protein: CASSLDRGSNYGYTF. CDR3 sequence (DNA): TGCGCCAGCAGCTTGGACAGGGGGTCTAACTATGGCTACACCTTC.

This clone was detected once. The chain joins TRBV4-2 to TRBJ1-3; tentatively, D is TRBD1 (6 bases). The germline V and J ends were trimmed by 0 bases and 8 bases, with 14 bases remaining between them. The germline V gene has CDR1 LGHNA and CDR2 YNFKEQ. The CDR3 consists of 15 residues. The chain's CDR3 is CASSQDVGQGHTIYF. The CDR3 DNA follows: TGTGCCAGCAGCCAAGATGTGGGGCAGGGGCACACCATATATTTT.

The rearrangement uses TRBV12-5 and TRBJ2-5; 11 bases map to TRBD2. The CDR3 contains 16 residues. After removal of 1 base from V and 7 bases from J, the junction contained 8 bases not matched to a gene. CDR1 LGHNT and CDR2 FRNRAP come from the germline V gene. The CDR3 DNA reads as TGTGCTAGTGGTTTGGGGAGGACTAGCGGGCCGGGGACCCAGTACTTC. Its protein is CASGLGRTSGPGTQYF.

This rearrangement joins TRBV6-5 to TRBJ1-2, with D maybe TRBD1 (6 bases). Trimming stripped 0 bases from V and 7 bases from J, with 6 bases between. The length of the CDR3 is 12 residues. Germline loops: CDR1 MNHEY, CDR2 SVGAGI. Here the CDR3 reads CASSYSTGGYTF. CDR3 nucleotide sequence: TGTGCCAGCAGTTACTCGACAGGTGGCTACACCTTC.

The genes are TRBV11-2 and TRBJ2-1; TRBD1 matches 11 bases. V shed 4 bases, J shed 7 bases, and the junction held 6 bases outside the gene matches. The length of the CDR3 is 15 residues. Germline V CDR1 and CDR2: SGHAT, FQNNGV. The CDR3 coding sequence is TGTGCCAGCAGCTACGGGACAGGGGGTCGGAATGAGCAGTTCTTC. Its translation: CASSYGTGGRNEQFF.

This rearrangement joins TRBV7-6 to TRBJ1-2, with D tentatively TRBD1 (6 bases). V shed 0 bases and J shed 3 bases, with 26 bases lying between them. Germline V gene data show CDR1 as SGHVS and CDR2 as FNYEAQ. The CDR3 is 20 residues long. The CDR3 reads CASSLAIDRSAPLAYYGYTF. CDR3 sequence (DNA): TGTGCCAGCAGCTTAGCGATAGACAGGTCCGCCCCTCTTGCTTACTATGGCTACACCTTC.

This clone was observed a handful of times. The CDR3 sequence: CASSQVGGNTEAFF. CDR3 DNA sequence: TGTGCCAGCAGCCAGGTGGGGGGAAACACTGAAGCTTTCTTT. The chain has TRBV7-9 and TRBJ1-1; D may be TRBD1 (5 bases). Germline V gives CDR1 SEHNR, CDR2 FQNEAQ (reference sequence). Trimming took 5 bases from V and 2 from J, leaving 12 bases between them. The CDR3 is made up of 14 amino acids.

The chain combines TRBV18 with TRBJ1-2; 8 bases align to TRBD1. Trimming at V came to 4 bases and at J to 8 bases, leaving 6 bases not matched to a gene. Looked up from germline, CDR1 is KGHSH and CDR2 is LQKENI. The CDR3 totals 13 residues. CDR3 amino acids: CASSRGTGEGYTF. The CDR3 coding sequence is TGTGCCAGCTCACGAGGGACAGGCGAAGGCTACACCTTC.

This clone turned up a few times. The gene calls are TRBV4-2 and TRBJ1-5; D may be TRBD1 (5 bases). CDR3 length: 13 residues. Germline lookup yields CDR1 LGHNA and CDR2 YNFKEQ. The V end lost 6 bases, the J end lost 4 bases, and 10 bases lay between the germline ends. The CDR3 DNA is TGTGCCAGCAGGGGGGGGAGTAATCAGCCCCAGCATTTT. As protein: CASRGGSNQPQHF.

The chain is built from TRBV6-1 and TRBJ1-1; the D gene is possibly TRBD1 (5 bases). Per germline, CDR1 MNHNS and CDR2 SASEGT. The CDR3 runs 13 residues. V lost 4 bases and J 7 bases, leaving 13 bases between the germline ends. CDR3 in amino acids: CASSGSGDGEAFF. The CDR3 DNA reads TGTGCCAGCAGTGGCTCGGGGGACGGTGAAGCTTTCTTT.

The genes are TRBV5-1 and TRBJ1-3; possible D gene TRBD1, 6 bases. The V end lost 0 bases, the J end lost 7 bases, and 11 bases lay between the germline ends. Germline CDR1 is SGHRS and CDR2 is YFSETQ. The CDR3 has 14 amino acids. CDR3 in DNA: TGCGCCAGCAGCTTGGGGACAGTAGGGAACACCATATATTTT. Amino acids: CASSLGTVGNTIYF.

V is TRBV27 and J is TRBJ1-2; D may be TRBD1 (5 bases). The CDR3 runs 13 residues. V lost 6 bases to trimming and J lost 4 bases, with 12 bases between them. Germline CDR1 reads MNHEY; CDR2 reads SMNVEV (reference sequence). CDR3 nucleotide sequence: TGTGCCAGCAGACTTGACGGGGGCTATGGCTACACCTTC. Protein sequence: CASRLDGGYGYTF.

The genes are TRBV30 and TRBJ2-5; TRBD1 is a possible D gene (5 bases). The germline V gene encodes CDR1 GTSNPN and CDR2 SVGIG (reference sequence). This CDR3 has 12 residues. V dropped 8 bases and J dropped 4 bases, with 14 bases sitting between them. The CDR3 DNA is TGTGCCGTAGAAACAGGAATAGAGACCCAGTACTTC. This gives the protein CAVETGIETQYF. Combining the CDR3 with reference TRBV30 and TRBJ2-5 gives the whole variable domain SQTIHQWPATLVQPVGSPLSLECTVEGTSNPNLYWYRQAAGRGLQLLFYSVGIGQISSEVPQNLSASRPQDRQFILSSKKLLLSDSGFYLCAVETGIETQYFGPGTRLLVL.

The chain joins TRBV7-6 to TRBJ2-1; 10 bases map to TRBD2. CDR1 is SGHVS, CDR2 FNYEAQ, per germline. This CDR3 is built from 15 residues. V shed 4 bases, J shed 6 bases, and the junction held 6 bases outside the gene matches. The CDR3 protein is CASSSAGGMGNEQFF. The CDR3 bases are TGTGCCAGCAGCTCAGCGGGAGGGATGGGCAATGAGCAGTTCTTC.

V is TRBV5-1 and J is TRBJ2-7; possibly TRBD1 for D (5 bases). The CDR3 runs 11 residues. The germline gives CDR1 SGHRS, CDR2 YFSETQ. V shed 2 bases and J shed 5 bases, with 5 bases lying between them. Here the CDR3 reads CASSFRDEQYF. The CDR3 nucleotides read TGCGCCAGCAGCTTCAGGGACGAGCAGTACTTC.

This chain uses TRBV10-3 with TRBJ2-2; the match to TRBD1 covers 7 bases. V gave up 4 bases and J gave up 1 base; unmatched junction bases: 3. Germline V gene lookup returns CDR1 ENHRY and CDR2 SYGVKD. The length of the CDR3 is 15 residues. The DNA of the CDR3 is TGTGCCATCAGTGGACGGACAGGGAACACCGGGGAGCTGTTTTTT. Translated: CAISGRTGNTGELFF.

This clone was seen only a few times. V usage is TRBV11-1 and J usage is TRBJ2-1; 8 nucleotides align to TRBD2. CDR3 length equals 17 residues. In germline, CDR1 is SGHAT, CDR2 FQDESV (reference sequence). The ends lost 2 bases at V and 3 bases at J; junction bases unmatched: 9. The CDR3 nucleotides are TGTGCCAGCAGCTTAACGACAAGCGGGAGTTACTACAATGAGCAGTTCTTC. Its protein product is CASSLTTSGSYYNEQFF.

This chain connects TRBV7-9 to TRBJ1-4; 12 bases agree with TRBD1. The CDR3 sequence is 16 residues long. With V trimmed by 4 bases and J by 6 bases, 6 bases remained unmatched. Germline V lookup: CDR1 SEHNR, CDR2 FQNEAQ (reference sequence). The CDR3 DNA reads as TGTGCCAGCAGCTGGGACAGGGGGCGTAATGATGAAAAACTGTTTTTT. It translates to CASSWDRGRNDEKLFF.

The chain uses TRBV5-1 and TRBJ1-1; D gene uncertain. The germline V and J ends were trimmed by 2 bases and 0 bases, with 14 bases remaining between them. Germline V gene lookup returns CDR1 SGHRS and CDR2 YFSETQ. The CDR3 totals 16 residues. Here the CDR3 reads CASSFEAVPMNTEAFF. CDR3 bases: TGCGCCAGCAGCTTTGAAGCCGTGCCCATGAACACTGAAGCTTTCTTT.

The rearrangement uses TRBV18 and TRBJ1-1, with TRBD1 identical over 9 bases. The CDR3 is 15 residues long. The germline V gene has CDR1 KGHSH and CDR2 LQKENI. Trimming at V came to 1 base and at J to 5 bases, leaving 5 bases not matched to a gene. CDR3 protein: CASSPQKTGGTEAFF. CDR3 bases: TGTGCCAGCTCACCACAAAAGACAGGGGGAACTGAAGCTTTCTTT.

This chain connects TRBV6-4 to TRBJ2-1, with TRBD2 matching 13 bases. The CDR3 contains 15 residues. The trim removed 7 bases at V and 4 bases at J, leaving 4 bases unmatched. Germline values: CDR1 MRHNA, CDR2 SNTAGT. The DNA for the CDR3 is TGTGCCAGCAAGAGACTAGCGGGGGGATACAATGAGCAGTTCTTC. Amino acid sequence: CASKRLAGGYNEQFF.

This clone came up a few times. The CDR3 is CASSPGQGIRFPEAFF. CDR3 nucleotide sequence: TGCGCCAGCAGCCCGGGACAGGGGATAAGGTTCCCTGAAGCTTTCTTT. The chain has TRBV5-1 and TRBJ1-1, with TRBD1 identical over 10 bases. The CDR3 is 16 amino acids. Germline V gene lookup returns CDR1 SGHRS and CDR2 YFSETQ. J was trimmed by 6 bases and V by 4 bases; bases with no gene match: 12.

The chain has TRBV6-5 and TRBJ2-7; 10 bases agree with TRBD1. This CDR3 region has 14 residues. The V gene's germline CDR1 is MNHEY and CDR2 SVGAGI. V shed 6 bases and J 4 bases; nucleotides not matched to a gene: 6. The CDR3 DNA sequence: TGTGCCAGCAGCCACGACAGGGGGCAGTACGAGCAGTACTTC. Its protein product is CASSHDRGQYEQYF.

The chain has TRBV7-2 and TRBJ1-2; a weak D match, TRBD1 (5 bases). The CDR3 has 13 residues. CDR1 SGHTA and CDR2 FQGNSA come from the germline V gene. The V end was cut by 3 bases, the J end by 6 bases, with 11 bases between. The CDR3 nucleotides read TGTGCCAGCAGCTTGTTCAGGGCAGATGGCTACACCTTC. Translation gives CASSLFRADGYTF.

The rearrangement joins TRBV6-4 to TRBJ1-5, with 7 bases identical to TRBD1. V shed 4 bases and J 4 bases; nucleotides not matched to a gene: 7. Looked up from germline, CDR1 is MRHNA and CDR2 is SNTAGT. The CDR3 is 15 residues long. In DNA, the CDR3 is TGTGCCAGCAGTGCCATGACAGGGTCGAATCAGCCCCAGCATTTT. It is translated as CASSAMTGSNQPQHF.

This sequence joins TRBV29-1 and TRBJ2-3; 8 bases fit TRBD2. V lost 6 bases and J lost 6; bases outside the gene matches: 14. The CDR3 contains 15 residues. The germline V gene has CDR1 SQVTM and CDR2 ANQGSEA. The CDR3 nucleotides are TGCAGCGTCTTGACCCCGGGACTAGGTCGGGATACGCAGTATTTT. Translation: CSVLTPGLGRDTQYF.

This chain joins TRBV7-8 and TRBJ1-5, with 7 bases aligning to TRBD1. Germline trimming cut 2 bases from V and 2 bases from J; bases unmatched to any gene: 3. The CDR3 runs to 15 residues. CDR1 is SGHVS and CDR2 is FQNEAQ in the germline V gene. As DNA, the CDR3 is TGTGCCAGCAGCTTAAACGGACAGGGCAATCAGCCCCAGCATTTT. The encoded protein is CASSLNGQGNQPQHF.

This clone appeared a single time. The chain combines TRBV9 with TRBJ2-3; D gene unclear. The V and J ends lost 2 bases and 6 bases respectively, with 7 bases between them. Germline CDR1 is SGDLS and CDR2 is YYNGEE. CDR3 length equals 12 residues. CDR3 coding DNA: TGTGCCAGCAGCGTCGCAGCGGATACGCAGTATTTT. Its protein product is CASSVAADTQYF.

The DNA for the CDR3 is TGTGCCAGTGGGACAGGGGGCATTTCGGCGGGGGGCTACACCTTC. Translated: CASGTGGISAGGYTF. The J gene is TRBJ1-2, the V gene TRBV19; 12 positions agree with TRBD1. V shed 8 bases and J 8 bases; nucleotides not matched to a gene: 12. Germline V gene lookup returns CDR1 LNHDA and CDR2 SQIVND (reference sequence). The CDR3 sequence is 15 residues long. The whole variable domain, filled in from reference TRBV19 and TRBJ1-2, reads DGGITQSPKYLFRKEGQNVTLSCEQNLNHDAMYWYRQDPGQGLRLIYYSQIVNDFQKGDIAEGYSVSREKKESFPLTVTSAQKNPTAFYLCASGTGGISAGGYTFGSGTRLTVV.

The V call is TRBV12-5, the J call TRBJ2-3; 8 bases align to TRBD1. Trimming removed 1 base from V and 0 bases from J; junction bases left unmatched: 3. The CDR3 loop spans 16 amino acids. Germline V gene sequence: CDR1 LGHNT, CDR2 FRNRAP. The CDR3: CASGLGAGGSTDTQYF. In nucleotides, the CDR3 is TGTGCTAGTGGTTTGGGTGCAGGGGGCAGCACAGATACGCAGTATTTT. The whole variable domain, remainder taken from reference TRBV12-5 and TRBJ2-3, is DARVTQTPRHKVTEMGQEVTMRCQPILGHNTVFWYRQTMMQGLELLAYFRNRAPLDDSGMPKDRFSAEMPDATLATLKIQPSEPRDSAVYFCASGLGAGGSTDTQYFGPGTRLTVL.

The rearrangement uses TRBV4-2 and TRBJ2-1, with 7 nucleotides matching TRBD1. Germline assignment: CDR1 LGHNA and CDR2 YNFKEQ. This CDR3 is 16 amino acids long. Trimming took 3 bases from V and 1 from J; bases not matched to a gene: 6. Written as DNA, the CDR3 is TGTGCCAGCAGCCAGGGTCCGGGACAGTCCTACAATGAGCAGTTCTTC. Translated: CASSQGPGQSYNEQFF.